Following are 32 T cell receptor beta chains from one sample sequenced in a study of PD-L1 blockade in urothelial cancer. Using immunoSEQ multiplex PCR, the repertoire was profiled, and TCRdb retains in-frame clones only, with some absent. The table lists 44,000 or so clones, roughly 78% of them singletons. The material was PBMCs, obtained around atezolizumab (anti-PD-L1) treatment. The receptors come from a man in his 70s with urothelial cancer.

This clone was observed a handful of times. The gene calls are TRBV30 and TRBJ1-4; maybe TRBD1 (6 bases). CDR3 length: 13 residues. V was shortened by 7 bases and J by 3 bases, with 12 bases between the two germline ends. Per the germline V gene, CDR1 is GTSNPN and CDR2 is SVGIG (reference sequence). The DNA for the CDR3 is TGTGCCTTGGAGAGACAGGCTAATGAAAAACTGTTTTTT. It codes for CALERQANEKLFF.

CDR3 DNA: TGTGCCAGCAGTCCCCAAAACCAGGGAAATGGCTACACCTTC. Protein product: CASSPQNQGNGYTF. The chain links TRBV27 to TRBJ1-2, with D possibly TRBD1 on 5 matching bases. V lost 5 bases to trimming and J lost 6 bases, with 16 bases between them. Looked up from germline, CDR1 is MNHEY and CDR2 is SMNVEV (reference sequence). The CDR3 covers 14 residues.

The V gene is TRBV4-2, the J gene TRBJ2-7; TRBD2 might be the D (5 bases). Germline assignment: CDR1 LGHNA and CDR2 YNFKEQ. V lost 1 base and J lost 3, with 13 bases in between. This CDR3 spans 15 amino acids. Here the CDR3 DNA reads TGTGCCAGCAGCCAAGGAGCCGGGATGTACTACGAGCAGTACTTC. This codes for CASSQGAGMYYEQYF.

This chain uses TRBV5-4 with TRBJ2-1; weak D call: TRBD1 (7 bases). CDR1 and CDR2 (germline): SGHNT, YYREEE (reference sequence). This CDR3 region has 14 residues. V was cut by 4 bases and J by 7 bases, with 15 bases left in between. This chain's CDR3 is CASSQQTGRNEQFF. CDR3 nucleotide sequence: TGTGCCAGCAGCCAGCAGACAGGGAGGAATGAGCAGTTCTTC.

V is TRBV6-5 and J is TRBJ1-2; D uncertain. This CDR3 region has 13 residues. Germline V lookup: CDR1 MNHEY, CDR2 SVGAGI. V shed 6 bases and J shed 5 bases, with 13 bases lying between them. In DNA form, the CDR3 reads TGTGCCAGCAGGGGCGAGACGGCATATGGCTACACCTTC. As protein: CASRGETAYGYTF.

The chain employs TRBV18 and TRBJ2-6; D possibly corresponds to TRBD1 (6 bases). V was clipped by 4 bases and J by 0 bases, with 13 bases between them. CDR1 is KGHSH and CDR2 is LQKENI in the germline V gene. This CDR3 is 17 amino acids long. CDR3 loop: CASSRGQLLSGANVLTF. The CDR3, as DNA: TGTGCCAGCTCACGAGGACAGCTACTCTCTGGGGCCAACGTCCTGACTTTC.

The CDR3 DNA reads as TGTGCCACCTGTGGACTGGCGAAAGGGACTGAAGCTTTCTTT. Protein product: CATCGLAKGTEAFF. This chain links TRBV28 with TRBJ1-1; D gene uncertain. This CDR3 has 14 residues. The V end lost 10 bases, the J end lost 5 bases, and 20 bases lay between the germline ends. Germline V gives CDR1 MDHEN, CDR2 SYDVKM.

The rearrangement uses TRBV5-1 and TRBJ1-1; the match to TRBD1 covers 7 bases. Trimming cost V 0 bases and J 1 base; bases outside gene matches: 6. Germline CDR1 and CDR2: SGHRS and YFSETQ. This CDR3 has 16 residues. The CDR3 sequence: CASSLAGPGGNTEAFF. CDR3 DNA: TGCGCCAGCAGCTTGGCTGGCCCAGGGGGGAACACTGAAGCTTTCTTT. The full variable domain, in which reference TRBV5-1 and TRBJ1-1 provide the parts outside the CDR3, is KAGVTQTPRYLIKTRGQQVTLSCSPISGHRSVSWYQQTPGQGLQFLFEYFSETQRNKGNFPGRFSGRQFSNSRSEMNVSTLELGDSALYLCASSLAGPGGNTEAFFGQGTRLTVV.

This clone was seen only a few times. The CDR3 coding sequence is TGCAGCGTTGAGACAGGGCGTCGGACCGAGCAGTACTTC. It is translated as CSVETGRRTEQYF. This chain uses TRBV29-1 with TRBJ2-7; 7 nucleotides match TRBD1. V lost 3 bases, J lost 6 bases, and 8 bases stayed unmatched. The germline CDR1 and CDR2 sequences are SQVTM and ANQGSEA. The CDR3 is made up of 13 amino acids.

The chain couples TRBV7-2 to TRBJ2-5, with 8 bases fitting TRBD1. The CDR3 is made up of 16 amino acids. The germline V gene encodes CDR1 SGHTA and CDR2 FQGNSA. The ends lost 5 bases at V and 4 bases at J; junction bases unmatched: 12. CDR3: CASSPNGQGASETQYF. The DNA for the CDR3 is TGTGCCAGCAGCCCAAACGGGCAGGGGGCATCAGAGACCCAGTACTTC.

CDR3 loop: CATSPRTGGGGEQFF. The CDR3 DNA is TGTGCCACCAGCCCCCGGACAGGGGGCGGGGGAGAGCAGTTCTTC. The chain has TRBV15 and TRBJ2-1; TRBD1 matches at 11 bases. Germline CDR1 LNHNV, CDR2 YYDKDF (reference sequence). This CDR3 has 15 amino acids. V trimming: 5 bases; J trimming: 10 bases; junction bases outside the gene matches: 10. The full variable domain, rest sourced from reference TRBV15 and TRBJ2-1, is DAMVIQNPRYQVTQFGKPVTLSCSQTLNHNVMYWYQQKSSQAPKLLFHYYDKDFNNEADTPDNFQSRRPNTSFCFLDIRSPGLGDTAMYLCATSPRTGGGGEQFFGPGTRLTVL.

This chain links TRBV7-8 with TRBJ2-1; 11 bases are shared with TRBD2. Trimming at V came to 5 bases and at J to 8 bases, leaving 8 bases not matched to a gene. The CDR3 loop spans 15 amino acids. The germline gives CDR1 SGHVS, CDR2 FQNEAQ. This CDR3 is CASSKGLAEGDEQFF. In nucleotides, the CDR3 is TGTGCCAGCAGCAAGGGACTAGCGGAAGGAGATGAGCAGTTCTTC.

The chain carries TRBV5-1 and TRBJ2-1; the D gene is possibly TRBD1 (6 bases). V dropped 1 base and J dropped 7 bases, with 18 bases sitting between them. The CDR3 has 16 amino acids. Germline-derived CDR1 and CDR2 are SGHRS and YFSETQ. The CDR3 region is CASSLSGALSRNEQFF. The CDR3, as DNA: TGCGCCAGCAGCTTGTCAGGGGCCTTATCACGAAATGAGCAGTTCTTC.

V usage is TRBV7-9 and J usage is TRBJ2-7; 8 bases line up with TRBD2. J lost 4 bases, V lost 3 bases, and 14 bases had no gene match. Germline CDR1 SEHNR, CDR2 FQNEAQ (reference sequence). The CDR3 spans 17 residues. The CDR3 is CASSLGDVGRANYEQYF. DNA for the CDR3: TGTGCCAGCAGCTTGGGGGACGTCGGGAGGGCGAATTACGAGCAGTACTTC.

This clone was detected once. The CDR3 DNA reads TGTGCCAGTAGCCAATGGGGACGACAGGTATCCTCACCCCTCCACTTT. Residues: CASSQWGRQVSSPLHF. The chain joins TRBV19 to TRBJ1-6; D possibly corresponds to TRBD1 (6 bases). Trimming stripped 6 bases from V and 10 bases from J, with 22 bases between. This CDR3 region has 16 residues. Germline V lookup: CDR1 LNHDA, CDR2 SQIVND (reference sequence).

This chain joins TRBV6-1 and TRBJ1-4, with D perhaps matching TRBD1 (5 bases). The ends were cut back, 2 bases at V and 4 bases at J, with 11 bases in the middle. In germline, CDR1 is MNHNS, CDR2 SASEGT. The CDR3 is 15 amino acids. The CDR3 nucleotides are TGTGCCAGCAGTGAAAGTGGGGGGAATAATGAAAAACTGTTTTTT. It translates to CASSESGGNNEKLFF.

The V and J genes are TRBV27 and TRBJ2-1; 11 nucleotides agree with TRBD2. The ends lost 8 bases at V and 8 bases at J; junction bases unmatched: 8. This CDR3 is built from 14 residues. The germline V gene encodes CDR1 MNHEY and CDR2 SMNVEV (reference sequence). CDR3 in amino acids: CASCPSGRLDEQFF. DNA for the CDR3: TGTGCCAGCTGCCCTAGCGGGAGGCTCGATGAGCAGTTCTTC.

The chain has TRBV7-3 and TRBJ2-3, with no clear D. Trimming shortened V by 6 bases and J by 6 bases, and 16 bases separated the two germline ends. The V gene's germline CDR1 is SGHTA and CDR2 FQGTGA. The CDR3 totals 14 residues. The CDR3 nucleotides are TGTGCCAGCAGTTATCTCGGTAGTATGGATACGCAGTATTTT. Its protein product is CASSYLGSMDTQYF.

This sequence joins TRBV11-1 and TRBJ2-7; 9 bases match TRBD2. CDR1 is SGHAT, CDR2 FQDESV, per germline (reference sequence). The CDR3 runs 15 residues. After removal of 4 bases from V and 5 bases from J, the junction contained 9 bases not matched to a gene. The CDR3 is CASSYGGTSPHEQYF. The CDR3 DNA is TGTGCCAGCAGCTATGGGGGGACTAGCCCCCACGAGCAGTACTTC. Looking up the rest from reference TRBV11-1 and TRBJ2-7 gives the full variable domain: EAEVAQSPRYKITEKSQAVAFWCDPISGHATLYWYRQILGQGPELLVQFQDESVVDDSQLPKDRFSAERLKGVDSTLKIQPAELGDSAMYLCASSYGGTSPHEQYFGPGTRLTVT.

This clone is a singleton in its sample. The chain links TRBV29-1 to TRBJ2-7; TRBD2 matches 7 bases. The V and J ends lost 7 bases and 3 bases, in that order; junction bases with no gene match: 3. CDR3 size: 11 residues. Per the germline V gene, CDR1 is SQVTM and CDR2 is ANQGSEA. CDR3 in amino acids: CSAGLGYEQYF. Written as DNA, the CDR3 is TGCAGCGCCGGACTAGGCTACGAGCAGTACTTC.

This clone was observed once. The gene calls are TRBV18 and TRBJ1-2, with TRBD1 identical over 8 bases. Trimming removed 3 bases from V and 2 bases from J; junction bases left unmatched: 8. Germline loops: CDR1 KGHSH, CDR2 LQKENI. The CDR3 length is 16 residues. The CDR3 DNA reads as TGTGCCAGCTCACCTTCCGGGACAGGAGCAAACTATGGCTACACCTTC. Its protein is CASSPSGTGANYGYTF.

This sequence joins TRBV5-1 and TRBJ1-1; D call uncertain. V lost 4 bases, J lost 3 bases, and 10 bases lay in between. The CDR3 is 13 residues long. Germline V gene sequence: CDR1 SGHRS, CDR2 YFSETQ. The CDR3 reads CASSPSSYTEAFF. The CDR3 DNA follows: TGCGCCAGCAGCCCCTCGTCCTACACTGAAGCTTTCTTT.

A single count supports this clone. The V call is TRBV18, the J call TRBJ1-3; D gene unclear. The germline V gene has CDR1 KGHSH and CDR2 LQKENI. V was clipped by 3 bases and J by 0 bases, with 3 bases between them. The CDR3 loop spans 13 amino acids. The CDR3 here is CASSPSSGNTIYF. The DNA for the CDR3 is TGTGCCAGCTCACCGAGCTCTGGAAACACCATATATTTT.

The genes are TRBV2 and TRBJ2-3; D may be TRBD2 (6 bases). The CDR3 is 15 residues long. V gave up 3 bases and J gave up 6 bases, with 16 bases separating them. Per the germline V gene, CDR1 is SNHLY and CDR2 is FYNNEI. The CDR3 here is CASSDRGLSVDTQYF. For the CDR3, the DNA is TGTGCCAGCAGTGACCGGGGACTTAGCGTGGATACGCAGTATTTT. The full variable domain, in which reference TRBV2 and TRBJ2-3 provide the parts outside the CDR3, is EPEVTQTPSHQVTQMGQEVILRCVPISNHLYFYWYRQILGQKVEFLVSFYNNEISEKSEIFDDQFSVERPDGSNFTLKIRSTKLEDSAMYFCASSDRGLSVDTQYFGPGTRLTVL.

The rearrangement uses TRBV6-5 and TRBJ1-2; D is ambiguous. V dropped 5 bases and J dropped 7 bases, with 17 bases sitting between them. CDR3 length: 14 residues. Germline V CDR1 and CDR2: MNHEY, SVGAGI. CDR3 residues: CASSQDTVGGGYTF. Here the CDR3 DNA reads TGTGCCAGCAGTCAAGACACCGTTGGTGGTGGCTACACCTTC.

This clone was counted once. The rearrangement uses TRBV7-3 and TRBJ2-3; the D gene is possibly TRBD2 (5 bases). The germline CDR1 and CDR2 sequences are SGHTA and FQGTGA. This CDR3 comprises 15 residues. V was shortened by 6 bases and J by 2 bases, with 15 bases between the two germline ends. The chain's CDR3 is CASRGPWGDTDTQYF. The CDR3 DNA follows: TGTGCCAGCAGAGGTCCTTGGGGAGACACAGATACGCAGTATTTT.

V gene TRBV5-1 combines with J gene TRBJ2-7; 12 bases match TRBD2. The CDR3 has 15 residues. CDR1 is SGHRS, CDR2 YFSETQ, per germline. J was trimmed by 7 bases and V by 0 bases; bases with no gene match: 5. Here the CDR3 DNA reads TGCGCCAGCAGCTTGGGACTAGCGGGAGTTCGGGAGCAGTACTTC. Translating it yields CASSLGLAGVREQYF.

The rearrangement uses TRBV5-1 and TRBJ1-2; possibly TRBD1 for D (5 bases). Trimming stripped 7 bases from V and 6 bases from J, with 16 bases between. The CDR3 loop spans 13 amino acids. CDR1 is SGHRS, CDR2 YFSETQ, per germline. CDR3 bases: TGCGCCAGCCCCCCTTGGCAGGGCCATGGCTACACCTTC. Translation: CASPPWQGHGYTF.

This rearrangement joins TRBV6-1 to TRBJ1-3; TRBD1 might be the D (5 bases). The V gene lost 2 bases and the J gene lost 0 bases, with 14 bases spanning the gap. The CDR3 is 17 amino acids. Germline CDR1 reads MNHNS; CDR2 reads SASEGT. In DNA, the CDR3 is TGTGCCAGCAGTGAATTAGAGACAGCTGTCTCTGGAAACACCATATATTTT. The encoded protein is CASSELETAVSGNTIYF.

This clone was seen only once. The genes are TRBV5-6 and TRBJ1-5, with 9 bases lining up with TRBD1. With 4 bases clipped from V and 0 bases from J, the junction kept 8 bases outside the gene matches. The CDR3 consists of 17 residues. Germline values: CDR1 SGHDT, CDR2 YYEEEE. The chain's CDR3 is CASSLWTGAYSNQPQHF. DNA of the CDR3: TGTGCCAGCAGCCTTTGGACAGGGGCATATAGCAATCAGCCCCAGCATTTT.

This chain uses TRBV14 with TRBJ2-7, with D unresolved. The CDR3 has 13 amino acids. V lost 0 bases and J lost 4, with 7 bases in between. Germline lookup yields CDR1 SGHDN and CDR2 FVKESK. The CDR3 protein is CASSQDRTYEQYF. The CDR3 coding sequence is TGTGCCAGCAGCCAAGATCGCACTTACGAGCAGTACTTC.

The chain carries TRBV11-2 and TRBJ1-1; 8 nucleotides line up with TRBD1. The V and J ends lost 4 bases and 6 bases, in that order; junction bases with no gene match: 13. The CDR3 is 16 residues long. The germline V gene has CDR1 SGHAT and CDR2 FQNNGV. The CDR3 DNA reads TGTGCCAGCAGCTCGGGACAGGTCCTTGTAGGTGCTGAAGCTTTCTTT. Encoded protein: CASSSGQVLVGAEAFF.